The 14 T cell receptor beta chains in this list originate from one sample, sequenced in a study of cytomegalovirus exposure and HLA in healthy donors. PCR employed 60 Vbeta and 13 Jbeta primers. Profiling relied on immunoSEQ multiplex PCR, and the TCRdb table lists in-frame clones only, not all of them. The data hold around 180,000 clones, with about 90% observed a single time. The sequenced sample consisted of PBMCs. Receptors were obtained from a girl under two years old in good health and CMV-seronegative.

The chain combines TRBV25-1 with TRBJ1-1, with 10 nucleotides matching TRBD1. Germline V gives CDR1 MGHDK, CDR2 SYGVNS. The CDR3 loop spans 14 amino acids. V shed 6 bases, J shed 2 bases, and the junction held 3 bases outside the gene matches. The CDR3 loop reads CASSRQGANTEAFF. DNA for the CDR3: TGTGCCAGCAGCAGACAGGGGGCAAACACTGAAGCTTTCTTT.

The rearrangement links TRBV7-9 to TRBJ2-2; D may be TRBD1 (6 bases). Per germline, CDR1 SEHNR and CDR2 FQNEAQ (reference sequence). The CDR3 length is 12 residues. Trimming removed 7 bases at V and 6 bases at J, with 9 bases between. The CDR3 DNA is TGTGCCAGCATTCAGGGGTCCGGGGAGCTGTTTTTT. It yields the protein CASIQGSGELFF. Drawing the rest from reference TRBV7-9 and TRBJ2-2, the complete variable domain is DTGVSQNPRHKITKRGQNVTFRCDPISEHNRLYWYRQTLGQGPEFLTYFQNEAQLEKSRLLSDRFSAERPKGSFSTLEIQRTEQGDSAMYLCASIQGSGELFFGEGSRLTVL.

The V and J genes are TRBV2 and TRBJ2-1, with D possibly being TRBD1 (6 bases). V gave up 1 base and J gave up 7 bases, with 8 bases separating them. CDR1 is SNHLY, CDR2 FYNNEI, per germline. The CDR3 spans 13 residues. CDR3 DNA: TGTGCCAGCAGTGAAGAAACAGGGAATGAGCAGTTCTTC. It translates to CASSEETGNEQFF. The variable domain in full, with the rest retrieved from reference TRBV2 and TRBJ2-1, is EPEVTQTPSHQVTQMGQEVILRCVPISNHLYFYWYRQILGQKVEFLVSFYNNEISEKSEIFDDQFSVERPDGSNFTLKIRSTKLEDSAMYFCASSEETGNEQFFGPGTRLTVL.

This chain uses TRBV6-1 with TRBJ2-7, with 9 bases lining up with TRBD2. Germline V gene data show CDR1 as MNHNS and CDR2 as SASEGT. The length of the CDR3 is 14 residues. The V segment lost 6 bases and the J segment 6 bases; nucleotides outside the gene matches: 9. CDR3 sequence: CASRRLAGVGEQYF. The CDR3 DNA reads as TGTGCCAGCAGACGGTTAGCGGGAGTTGGCGAGCAGTACTTC.

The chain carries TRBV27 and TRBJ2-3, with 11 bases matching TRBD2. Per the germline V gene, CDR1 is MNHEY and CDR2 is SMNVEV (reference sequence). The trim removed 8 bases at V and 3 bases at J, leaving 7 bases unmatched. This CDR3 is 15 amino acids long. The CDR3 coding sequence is TGTGCCAGCTCAATAGCGGGAGGGCCAACAGATACGCAGTATTTT. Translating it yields CASSIAGGPTDTQYF.

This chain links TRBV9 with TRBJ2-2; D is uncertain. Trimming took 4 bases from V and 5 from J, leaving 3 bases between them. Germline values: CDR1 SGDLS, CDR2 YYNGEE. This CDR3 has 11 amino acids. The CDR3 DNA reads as TGTGCCAGCAGCCTGACCGGGGAGCTGTTTTTT. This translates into CASSLTGELFF.

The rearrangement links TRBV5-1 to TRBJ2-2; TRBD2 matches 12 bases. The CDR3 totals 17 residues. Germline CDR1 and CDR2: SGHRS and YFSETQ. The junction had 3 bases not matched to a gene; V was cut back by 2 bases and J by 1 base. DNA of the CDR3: TGCGCCAGCAGCTTCGGACTAGCGGGAATGAACACCGGGGAGCTGTTTTTT. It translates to CASSFGLAGMNTGELFF.

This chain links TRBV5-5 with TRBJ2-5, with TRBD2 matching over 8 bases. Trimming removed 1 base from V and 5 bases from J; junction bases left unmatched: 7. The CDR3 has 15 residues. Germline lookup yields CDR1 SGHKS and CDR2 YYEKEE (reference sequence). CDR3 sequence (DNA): TGTGCCAGCAGCTTGCTCCTAGCGGGTCACGAGACCCAGTACTTC. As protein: CASSLLLAGHETQYF.

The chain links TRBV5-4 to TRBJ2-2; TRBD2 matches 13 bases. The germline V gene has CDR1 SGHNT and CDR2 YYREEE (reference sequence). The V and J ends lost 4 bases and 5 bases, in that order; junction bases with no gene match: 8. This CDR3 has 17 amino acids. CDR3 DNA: TGTGCCAGCAGCCGGGGAGGACTAGCGGGAGTTACCGGGGAGCTGTTTTTT. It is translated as CASSRGGLAGVTGELFF.

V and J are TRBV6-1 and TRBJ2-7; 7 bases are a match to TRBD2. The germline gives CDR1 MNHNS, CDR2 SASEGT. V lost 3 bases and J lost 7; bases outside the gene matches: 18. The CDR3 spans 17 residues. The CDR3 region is CASSDDGGVWTRAEQYF. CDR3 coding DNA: TGTGCCAGCAGTGACGATGGGGGGGTATGGACTCGTGCGGAGCAGTACTTC.

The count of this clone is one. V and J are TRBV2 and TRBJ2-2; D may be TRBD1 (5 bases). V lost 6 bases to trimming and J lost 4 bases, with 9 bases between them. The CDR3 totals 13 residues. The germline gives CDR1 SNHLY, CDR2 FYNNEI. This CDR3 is CASSSGFTGELFF. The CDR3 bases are TGTGCCAGCAGCTCAGGGTTCACCGGGGAGCTGTTTTTT.

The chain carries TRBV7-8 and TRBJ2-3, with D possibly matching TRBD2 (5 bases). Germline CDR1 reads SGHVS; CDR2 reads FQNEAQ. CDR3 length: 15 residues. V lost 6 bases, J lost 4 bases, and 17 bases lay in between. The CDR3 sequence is CASSFRGRLADTQYF. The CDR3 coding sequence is TGTGCCAGCAGTTTTCGGGGTAGGCTTGCAGATACGCAGTATTTT.

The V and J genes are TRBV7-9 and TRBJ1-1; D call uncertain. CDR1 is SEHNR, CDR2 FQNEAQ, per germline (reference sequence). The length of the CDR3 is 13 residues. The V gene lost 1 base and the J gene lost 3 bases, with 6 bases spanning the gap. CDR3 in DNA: TGTGCCAGCAGCTTAGAAGAGGACACTGAAGCTTTCTTT. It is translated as CASSLEEDTEAFF.

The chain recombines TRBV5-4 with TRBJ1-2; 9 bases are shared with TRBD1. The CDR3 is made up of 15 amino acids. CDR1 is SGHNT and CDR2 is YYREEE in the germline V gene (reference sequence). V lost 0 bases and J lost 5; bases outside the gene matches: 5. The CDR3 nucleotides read TGTGCCAGCAGCTTGGCCGGGACAGGGAGTTATGGCTACACCTTC. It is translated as CASSLAGTGSYGYTF.